The source of this T cell receptor beta chain is a study of blood T cell repertoires in COVID-19. Enrollees, roughly 18 to 89 years old, lived in about two dozen US areas. The trim removed 2 bases at V and 1 base at J, leaving 5 bases unmatched. The CDR3 contains 16 residues. The germline gives CDR1 SGDLS, CDR2 YYNGEE. Under the authors' procedure: Reference gene primers were amplified, and this amplification served to estimate nucleated cell counts. TCRdb's copy holds only in-frame clones and misses some; the assay was immunoSEQ multiplex PCR. V, J and clone size reflect that table, while D and trimming were determined from the DNA. The table includes approximately 440,000 clones, less than 95% detected once.

The clonotype was recovered from a man aged 18 to 29 who had recovered from COVID-19. The specimen was PBMCs or T cells enriched from blood (not recorded which). The chain has TRBV9 and TRBJ1-1; 10 bases agree with TRBD1. CDR3 in amino acids: CASSVGTGEANTEAFF. CDR3 bases: TGTGCCAGCAGCGTGGGGACAGGGGAGGCGAACACTGAAGCTTTCTTT.